This passage covers 19 T cell receptor beta chains from one sample sequenced in a study of T-cell memory formation after mild COVID-19. TCRdb reprocessed the 5' RACE reads with MiXCR, giving one entry per CDR3 protein. The sample lists about 600,000 distinct CDR3 sequences, about 20% occurring once. Sample: PBMCs or a T cell subset sorted from them (not recorded which). These receptors were collected from an adult woman who had mild COVID-19 (a few samples of this study predate the infection). Cell type and time point are not known.

CDR3 protein: CASSLDGARYLYEQYF. In nucleotides, the CDR3 is TGTGCCAGCAGCTTGGATGGAGCCAGATACCTCTACGAGCAGTACTTC. The chain combines TRBV7-9 with TRBJ2-7; D gene ambiguous. This CDR3 contains 16 residues. V dropped 3 bases and J dropped 3 bases, with 18 bases sitting between them. The germline V gene has CDR1 SEHNR and CDR2 FQNEAQ (reference sequence).

For the CDR3, the DNA is TGCGCCAGCAGCGAAGATAGGATACTCCACTTT. Its translation is CASSEDRILHF. V usage is TRBV5-1 and J usage is TRBJ1-6; D is ambiguous. The CDR3 contains 11 residues. The germline V gene has CDR1 SGHRS and CDR2 YFSETQ. Trimming left V 4 bases short and J 16 bases short, with 12 bases between. The complete variable domain, with remaining parts taken from reference TRBV5-1 and TRBJ1-6, reads KAGVTQTPRYLIKTRGQQVTLSCSPISGHRSVSWYQQTPGQGLQFLFEYFSETQRNKGNFPGRFSGRQFSNSRSEMNVSTLELGDSALYLCASSEDRILHFGNGTRLTVT.

This clonotype was observed at least ten times. The chain employs TRBV6-4 and TRBJ1-1; 7 bases agree with TRBD1. CDR1 and CDR2 from the germline V gene are MRHNA and SNTAGT. V shed 5 bases, J shed 1 base, and the junction held 7 bases outside the gene matches. This CDR3 comprises 15 residues. The CDR3 loop is CASSPRGGENTEAFF. CDR3 in DNA: TGTGCCAGCAGTCCAAGAGGGGGCGAGAACACTGAAGCTTTCTTT.

This clonotype was picked up a small number of times. The chain combines TRBV12-3 or TRBV12-4 with TRBJ2-7; no firm D call. This CDR3 has 12 amino acids. With 7 bases removed from V and 4 bases from J, the gap between germline ends came to 11 bases. CDR3 DNA sequence: TGTGCCAGCAAATCTCTGGGTTACGAGCAGTACTTC. Translation: CASKSLGYEQYF.

This clonotype appeared many times. This chain joins TRBV6-6 and TRBJ2-3; the D gene is possibly TRBD1 (6 bases). Germline V gene sequence: CDR1 MNHNY, CDR2 SVGAGI (reference sequence). Deletions cut 1 base from V and 4 bases from J, with 9 bases between. There are 14 residues in the CDR3. The CDR3 bases are TGTGCCAGCAGTTACTACAGGGTACCAGATACGCAGTATTTT. Protein: CASSYYRVPDTQYF.

The chain combines TRBV24-1 with TRBJ2-2; D perhaps matches TRBD1 (6 bases). The CDR3 runs to 16 residues. Germline lookup yields CDR1 KGHDR and CDR2 SFDVKD. V was pared by 3 bases and J by 1 base, with 11 bases between. CDR3 bases: TGTGCCACCAGTGATCCCGGGACACTGAACACCGGGGAGCTGTTTTTT. Protein product: CATSDPGTLNTGELFF.

This rearrangement joins TRBV19 to TRBJ1-5, with TRBD1 matching over 10 bases. After removal of 5 bases from V and 3 bases from J, the junction contained 4 bases not matched to a gene. Germline CDR1 LNHDA, CDR2 SQIVND (reference sequence). The CDR3 is made up of 15 amino acids. The CDR3 is CASSRDRGHNQPQHF. The CDR3 DNA is TGTGCCAGTAGTCGGGACAGGGGCCACAATCAGCCCCAGCATTTT.

This clonotype has more than one count but fewer than ten. The chain uses TRBV24-1 and TRBJ2-5, with 8 bases that match TRBD1. This CDR3 spans 14 amino acids. The V and J ends lost 4 bases and 2 bases, in that order; junction bases with no gene match: 2. The germline gives CDR1 KGHDR, CDR2 SFDVKD. CDR3 region: CATSETGDQETQYF. The DNA of the CDR3 is TGTGCCACCAGTGAGACAGGGGATCAAGAGACCCAGTACTTC.

The gene calls are TRBV3-1 and TRBJ2-2; no firm D call. CDR3 length equals 16 residues. Deletions cut 0 bases from V and 8 bases from J, with 16 bases between. The germline V gene encodes CDR1 LGHDT and CDR2 YNNKEL (reference sequence). The CDR3 spells CASSQDGQLPTGELFF. In DNA form, the CDR3 reads TGTGCCAGCAGCCAAGATGGGCAGCTACCCACGGGGGAGCTGTTTTTT.

This clonotype was observed a handful of times. V gene TRBV5-6 combines with J gene TRBJ1-1; D uncertain. Trimming stripped 2 bases from V and 5 bases from J, with 16 bases between. CDR3 length: 15 residues. Germline-derived CDR1 and CDR2 are SGHDT and YYEEEE. As DNA, the CDR3 is TGTGCCAGCAGCTTAGGTGTTACGGGGAATACTGAAGCTTTCTTT. Residues: CASSLGVTGNTEAFF.

This clonotype showed up just a few times. The chain uses TRBV12-3 or TRBV12-4 and TRBJ2-2, with TRBD1 matching over 9 bases. The CDR3 spans 17 residues. V was clipped by 2 bases and J by 4 bases; unmatched bases: 8. The CDR3 loop is CASSLTPGQGATGELFF. The CDR3 nucleotides are TGTGCCAGCAGTTTAACACCGGGACAGGGAGCCACCGGGGAGCTGTTTTTT.

The chain uses TRBV19 and TRBJ2-1; TRBD2 agrees at 8 bases. CDR3 size: 13 residues. Germline V gives CDR1 LNHDA, CDR2 SQIVND (reference sequence). V was pared by 7 bases and J by 7 bases, with 6 bases of the junction left unmatched. The CDR3 DNA is TGTGCCAGTACCGAGCGGGGGAGAAATGAGCAGTTCTTC. This gives the protein CASTERGRNEQFF.

The rearrangement joins TRBV7-9 to TRBJ2-5; 10 nucleotides agree with TRBD1. The germline CDR1 and CDR2 sequences are SEHNR and FQNEAQ (reference sequence). J was trimmed by 4 bases and V by 5 bases; bases with no gene match: 13. There are 17 residues in the CDR3. This CDR3 reads CASSIGQGEIRGETQYF. The DNA of the CDR3 is TGTGCCAGCAGCATAGGACAGGGGGAGATTAGAGGAGAGACCCAGTACTTC.

This clonotype has ten or more counts. The chain links TRBV7-6 to TRBJ2-7; unclear D gene. CDR3 size: 14 residues. Germline V lookup: CDR1 SGHVS, CDR2 FNYEAQ. Deletions cut 0 bases from V and 0 bases from J, with 6 bases between. The CDR3 region is CASSLASSSYEQYF. The CDR3 DNA sequence: TGTGCCAGCAGCTTAGCTTCCAGCTCCTACGAGCAGTACTTC. The full variable domain, its missing parts supplied by reference TRBV7-6 and TRBJ2-7, is GAGVSQSPRYKVTKRGQDVALRCDPISGHVSLYWYRQALGQGPEFLTYFNYEAQQDKSGLPNDRFSAERPEGSISTLTIQRTEQRDSAMYRCASSLASSSYEQYFGPGTRLTVT.

This sequence joins TRBV15 and TRBJ2-5; 7 bases agree with TRBD1. The J segment lost 5 bases and the V segment lost 1 base, leaving 10 bases of the junction unmatched. CDR1 and CDR2 (germline): LNHNV, YYDKDF (reference sequence). This CDR3 has 16 residues. In DNA form, the CDR3 reads TGTGCCACCAGCAGAGGGGTTAGCAGGGGGTTGGAGACCCAGTACTTC. This codes for CATSRGVSRGLETQYF.

The CDR3 region has the DNA TGTGCCACCAGCAGTACTAGGAAGGGGGAGACCCAGTACTTC. Protein sequence: CATSSTRKGETQYF. The chain combines TRBV15 with TRBJ2-5; D might be TRBD1 or TRBD2, each matching 5 bases. Germline-derived CDR1 and CDR2 are LNHNV and YYDKDF (reference sequence). The CDR3 sequence is 14 residues long. The germline V and J ends were trimmed by 3 bases and 5 bases, with 13 bases remaining between them.

The chain links TRBV20-1 to TRBJ2-5; D gene ambiguous. Trimming cost V 6 bases and J 5 bases, with 7 bases left between them. Germline CDR1 is DFQATT and CDR2 is SNEGSKA (reference sequence). The CDR3 consists of 10 residues. Written as DNA, the CDR3 is TGCAGTGCGGAACGGGAGACCCAGTACTTC. This gives the protein CSAERETQYF.

This clonotype was picked up one time. This chain joins TRBV6-2 or TRBV6-3 and TRBJ2-1; D not certain. The CDR3 is made up of 11 amino acids. The ends were cut back, 5 bases at V and 8 bases at J, with 7 bases in the middle. Germline-derived CDR1 and CDR2 are MNHEY and SVGEGT. The CDR3 loop reads CASSKVDEQFF. The CDR3 DNA follows: TGTGCCAGCAGTAAGGTGGATGAGCAGTTCTTC.

This sequence joins TRBV12-3 or TRBV12-4 and TRBJ1-3; no reliable D call. The ends were cut back, 10 bases at V and 3 bases at J, with 10 bases in the middle. The CDR3 runs 12 residues. The CDR3 spells CATRPVGNTIYF. In DNA, the CDR3 is TGTGCCACTCGGCCTGTTGGAAACACCATATATTTT.